Below, 6 T cell receptor beta chains from the same sample are listed, as sequenced in a study of read filtering for tumor transcriptome and immune sequencing. Molecular barcoded adaptors covering alpha/delta and beta/gamma chains were used on 400 ng RNA. TCRdb ran MiXCR on the reads and lists one entry per CDR3 protein. Seen here are under 40,000 distinct CDR3 sequences, approximately 15% observed once, and the top ten hold around 18%. The material sequenced was a population of CD138-negative cells sorted from bone marrow. These receptors originate from a donor aged 40 or over with multiple myeloma.

This clonotype was seen ten or more times. The chain joins TRBV10-3 to TRBJ2-5; maybe TRBD1 (5 bases). V lost 4 bases and J lost 5, with 11 bases in between. Germline V lookup: CDR1 ENHRY, CDR2 SYGVKD. CDR3 length equals 13 residues. The CDR3 nucleotides read TGTGCCATCAGTGTCAGGGTCGAGGAGACCCAGTACTTC. Its protein is CAISVRVEETQYF.

This clonotype was observed at least ten times. The chain couples TRBV19 to TRBJ2-2; 8 bases map to TRBD1. Germline V gene lookup returns CDR1 LNHDA and CDR2 SQIVND (reference sequence). Trimming took 7 bases from V and 7 from J; bases not matched to a gene: 8. The CDR3 totals 14 residues. The DNA for the CDR3 is TGTGCCAGTAATTGGGACAGGTCAGGCGGGGAGCTGTTTTTT. Protein product: CASNWDRSGGELFF.

This clonotype was found many times. The chain links TRBV29-1 to TRBJ2-2, with a tentative D call TRBD1 (5 bases). Germline V gene lookup returns CDR1 SQVTM and CDR2 ANQGSEA. The CDR3 totals 16 residues. V was shortened by 0 bases and J by 6 bases, with 17 bases between the two germline ends. CDR3 sequence: CSVEDLDQGTPGELFF. The CDR3 nucleotides are TGCAGCGTTGAAGATCTGGATCAGGGAACCCCCGGGGAGCTGTTTTTT.

This clonotype appeared many times. The V and J genes are TRBV21-1 and TRBJ2-7. TRBV21-1 is shown as a pseudogene. The CDR3 is 11 amino acids. CDR3: CASSKGSEQYF. The CDR3 bases are TGTGCCAGCAGCAAAGGGTCCGAGCAGTACTTC.

This clonotype occurred a few times. The chain employs TRBV5-1 and TRBJ2-1; the D gene is possibly TRBD2 (6 bases). The CDR3 is 15 amino acids. The V gene lost 0 bases and the J gene lost 4 bases, with 11 bases spanning the gap. The germline V gene encodes CDR1 SGHRS and CDR2 YFSETQ. The CDR3 DNA sequence: TGCGCCAGCAGCTTGGTAGCGGAAATTTACAATGAGCAGTTCTTC. This codes for CASSLVAEIYNEQFF.

This chain connects TRBV7-2 to TRBJ1-3; the D gene is possibly TRBD1 (5 bases). Trimming removed 2 bases from V and 2 bases from J, with 13 bases in between. This CDR3 region has 16 residues. Germline values: CDR1 SGHTA, CDR2 FQGNSA. CDR3 protein: CASSLTWRGAGNTIYF. DNA of the CDR3: TGTGCCAGCAGCTTAACTTGGCGGGGGGCTGGAAACACCATATATTTT. The complete variable domain, with remaining parts taken from reference TRBV7-2 and TRBJ1-3, reads GAGVSQSPSNKVTEKGKDVELRCDPISGHTALYWYRQSLGQGLEFLIYFQGNSAPDKSGLPSDRFSAERTGGSVSTLTIQRTQQEDSAVYLCASSLTWRGAGNTIYFGEGSWLTVV.